The 29 T cell receptor beta chains below all came from one sample that was sequenced in a study of cytomegalovirus exposure and HLA in healthy donors. PCR amplification relied on 60 Vbeta primers (plus 13 Jbeta primers). Using immunoSEQ multiplex PCR, the repertoire was profiled, and TCRdb retains in-frame clones only, with some absent. The sample has around 180,000 clones; over 75% are singletons. The sample comprised PBMCs. The receptor source for this set is a man aged 55 to 70 in good health and CMV-seronegative.

This clone was found once. The rearrangement links TRBV2 to TRBJ1-1; TRBD1 might be the D (6 bases). In germline, CDR1 is SNHLY, CDR2 FYNNEI. Trimming removed 4 bases at V and 11 bases at J, with 14 bases between. CDR3 size: 12 residues. In DNA, the CDR3 is TGTGCCAGCAGTGTTAAAGGGACATCGGCTTTCTTT. Protein: CASSVKGTSAFF.

This sequence joins TRBV11-1 and TRBJ1-1; D ambiguous. Germline V lookup: CDR1 SGHAT, CDR2 FQDESV (reference sequence). Trimming removed 5 bases at V and 6 bases at J, with 10 bases between. The CDR3 length is 12 residues. In nucleotides, the CDR3 is TGTGCCAGCAGCCGGTCACCCGCTGAAGCTTTCTTT. Translating gives CASSRSPAEAFF.

The chain joins TRBV6-5 to TRBJ2-5; 14 nucleotides match TRBD2. CDR1 MNHEY and CDR2 SVGAGI come from the germline V gene. Germline trimming cut 2 bases from V and 4 bases from J; bases unmatched to any gene: 3. CDR3 length: 16 residues. The chain's CDR3 is CASSYGTSGRPETQYF. In nucleotides, the CDR3 is TGTGCCAGCAGTTACGGGACTAGCGGGAGACCAGAGACCCAGTACTTC.

CDR3 coding DNA: TGTGCCAGCAGTCTCACGCCCTCCGACTTCTCTGGAAACACCATATATTTT. Its translation is CASSLTPSDFSGNTIYF. The V gene is TRBV13, the J gene TRBJ1-3; D not resolved. From germline, CDR1 is PRHDT and CDR2 FYEKMQ (reference sequence). Trimming pared 6 bases from V and 0 bases from J, leaving 18 bases between. This CDR3 comprises 17 residues.

The chain joins TRBV25-1 to TRBJ1-1; a weak D match, TRBD1 (6 bases). Germline assignment: CDR1 MGHDK and CDR2 SYGVNS. The ends were cut back, 8 bases at V and 0 bases at J, with 13 bases in the middle. The CDR3 sequence is 14 residues long. CDR3 nucleotide sequence: TGTGCCAGCCGAAGGGGGGGGCTGAACACTGAAGCTTTCTTT. Encoded protein: CASRRGGLNTEAFF.

The table lists this clone with a count of one. This chain uses TRBV11-1 with TRBJ2-7, with D tentatively TRBD2 (5 bases). Germline V gives CDR1 SGHAT, CDR2 FQDESV (reference sequence). The CDR3 contains 14 residues. Trimming stripped 1 base from V and 1 base from J, with 8 bases between. The CDR3 region has the DNA TGTGCCAGCAGCTTAGGGGAGTCGTCCTACGAGCAGTACTTC. This codes for CASSLGESSYEQYF. The full variable domain, with the rest looked up from reference TRBV11-1 and TRBJ2-7, is EAEVAQSPRYKITEKSQAVAFWCDPISGHATLYWYRQILGQGPELLVQFQDESVVDDSQLPKDRFSAERLKGVDSTLKIQPAELGDSAMYLCASSLGESSYEQYFGPGTRLTVT.

This clone came up a few times. V and J are TRBV4-2 and TRBJ1-2, with TRBD1 as a possible D gene (5 bases). The CDR3 covers 16 residues. V lost 0 bases to trimming and J lost 1 base, with 12 bases between them. Per the germline V gene, CDR1 is LGHNA and CDR2 is YNFKEQ. The CDR3 is CASSQDRGVGNYGYTF. CDR3 DNA sequence: TGTGCCAGCAGCCAAGATCGGGGGGTTGGTAACTATGGCTACACCTTC.

V usage is TRBV6-1 and J usage is TRBJ1-1; TRBD1 matches 10 bases. V lost 6 bases and J lost 4; bases outside the gene matches: 5. This CDR3 comprises 14 residues. Per the germline V gene, CDR1 is MNHNS and CDR2 is SASEGT. Here the CDR3 reads CASRDRGLSTEAFF. CDR3 bases: TGTGCCAGCAGAGACAGGGGGCTTAGCACTGAAGCTTTCTTT.

This clone was found once. The rearrangement joins TRBV28 to TRBJ2-7, with TRBD1 as a possible D gene (6 bases). In germline, CDR1 is MDHEN, CDR2 SYDVKM. The V and J ends lost 8 bases and 1 base respectively, with 12 bases between them. CDR3 length equals 13 residues. The CDR3 DNA reads as TGTGCCAGCGGGCGGACAGAGTCCTACGAGCAGTACTTC. This codes for CASGRTESYEQYF.

This clone was observed at least ten times. V usage is TRBV30 and J usage is TRBJ1-1; TRBD1 agrees at 10 bases. The CDR3 length is 20 residues. Germline V gene lookup returns CDR1 GTSNPN and CDR2 SVGIG (reference sequence). Trimming cost V 4 bases and J 3 bases; bases outside gene matches: 23. CDR3 in amino acids: CAWTLVGQGVSMGVDTEAFF. In DNA form, the CDR3 reads TGTGCCTGGACCTTAGTTGGACAGGGGGTGTCGATGGGGGTGGACACTGAAGCTTTCTTT.

The V and J genes are TRBV7-2 and TRBJ2-1; weak D call: TRBD1 (5 bases). Germline V CDR1 and CDR2: SGHTA, FQGNSA. This CDR3 is built from 13 residues. V was shortened by 2 bases and J by 9 bases, with 11 bases between the two germline ends. The CDR3 bases are TGTGCCAGCAGCTTAAGGGCTAGGGGTGAGCAGTTCTTC. Translating gives CASSLRARGEQFF.

The chain recombines TRBV15 with TRBJ2-2, with 7 bases lining up with TRBD2. This CDR3 spans 15 amino acids. Germline CDR1 reads LNHNV; CDR2 reads YYDKDF (reference sequence). Losses at the gene ends were 3 bases for V and 3 bases for J; bases not matched to a gene: 4. For the CDR3, the DNA is TGTGCCACCAGCAGGGGGGGGATGTACACCGGGGAGCTGTTTTTT. Its translation: CATSRGGMYTGELFF.

The rearrangement links TRBV6-4 to TRBJ2-7, with D perhaps matching TRBD1 (6 bases). Germline CDR1 MRHNA, CDR2 SNTAGT. Trimming shortened V by 6 bases and J by 1 base, and 16 bases separated the two germline ends. The CDR3 contains 15 residues. The CDR3 reads CASREQGFPSYEQYF. The CDR3 DNA reads as TGTGCCAGCAGAGAGCAGGGGTTCCCTTCCTACGAGCAGTACTTC.

The rearrangement links TRBV5-3 to TRBJ1-5; the D gene is possibly TRBD1 (6 bases). TRBV5-3 falls under the ORF class, with uncertain function. The CDR3 length is 16 residues. Trimming shortened V by 1 base and J by 6 bases, and 17 bases separated the two germline ends. The CDR3 here is CARSLSLQVGAQPQHF. CDR3 DNA sequence: TGTGCCAGAAGCTTGAGCTTACAGGTGGGGGCTCAGCCCCAGCATTTT.

The chain combines TRBV6-5 with TRBJ1-2; D may be TRBD1 (6 bases). The CDR3 is made up of 15 amino acids. Germline lookup yields CDR1 MNHEY and CDR2 SVGAGI. V was trimmed by 0 bases and J by 8 bases, leaving 16 bases between them. The CDR3 DNA follows: TGTGCCAGCAGTTACTCGCGGGGGGCGCAGGGCGGCTACACCTTC. Its protein is CASSYSRGAQGGYTF.

V and J are TRBV9 and TRBJ2-3; 10 bases are a match to TRBD2. The CDR3 consists of 15 residues. V shed 4 bases, J shed 6 bases, and the junction held 8 bases outside the gene matches. In germline, CDR1 is SGDLS, CDR2 YYNGEE. This CDR3 is CASSPLAGVADTQYF. CDR3 nucleotide sequence: TGTGCCAGCAGCCCCCTAGCGGGGGTAGCGGATACGCAGTATTTT.

Turning to this clone: The same CDR3 arises from other DNA sequences in this sample as well. The V and J genes are TRBV19 and TRBJ2-7; 9 nucleotides align to TRBD2. The CDR3 runs 15 residues. Germline loops: CDR1 LNHDA, CDR2 SQIVND (reference sequence). V lost 3 bases to trimming and J lost 4 bases; unmatched junction nucleotides: 7. CDR3 amino acids: CASSIGLAGTYEQYF. CDR3 DNA: TGTGCCAGTAGTATTGGGCTAGCGGGGACATACGAGCAGTACTTC.

The chain employs TRBV2 and TRBJ2-3, with a possible D match to TRBD1 (6 bases). V lost 4 bases to trimming and J lost 5 bases, with 10 bases between them. The CDR3 is made up of 13 amino acids. The germline V gene has CDR1 SNHLY and CDR2 FYNNEI. Here the CDR3 DNA reads TGTGCCAGCAGTGTTGGCAGGGGAGATACGCAGTATTTT. The encoded protein is CASSVGRGDTQYF.

This clone was seen only a few times. The chain carries TRBV28 and TRBJ1-6, with unresolved D. The V end lost 2 bases, the J end lost 10 bases, and 9 bases lay between the germline ends. This CDR3 contains 13 residues. Germline V gene data show CDR1 as MDHEN and CDR2 as SYDVKM. The DNA of the CDR3 is TGTGCCAGCAGTTTACAGGACTTGTCACCCCTCCACTTT. Its protein is CASSLQDLSPLHF. Filled out from reference TRBV28 and TRBJ1-6, the complete variable domain reads DVKVTQSSRYLVKRTGEKVFLECVQDMDHENMFWYRQDPGLGLRLIYFSYDVKMKEKGDIPEGYSVSREKKERFSLILESASTNQTSMYLCASSLQDLSPLHFGNGTRLTVT.

This clone was picked up a small number of times. The V and J genes are TRBV19 and TRBJ2-3, with TRBD2 matching over 10 bases. Germline CDR1 is LNHDA and CDR2 is SQIVND (reference sequence). The J segment lost 8 bases and the V segment lost 6 bases, leaving 17 bases of the junction unmatched. This CDR3 is built from 17 residues. The CDR3, as DNA: TGTGCCAGTAGATCCCCCGCAGGGCTAGCGGGGGACGTTACGCAGTATTTT. It translates to CASRSPAGLAGDVTQYF.

This rearrangement joins TRBV10-3 to TRBJ1-3; 7 bases align to TRBD1. V was pared by 10 bases and J by 4 bases, with 13 bases of the junction left unmatched. Germline CDR1 ENHRY, CDR2 SYGVKD. The CDR3 loop spans 15 amino acids. The CDR3, as DNA: TGTGCCACCCAAAGGGACAGCAGTACGGGAAACACCATATATTTT. Protein: CATQRDSSTGNTIYF.

The chain combines TRBV6-4 with TRBJ2-2; D unresolved. CDR3 size: 13 residues. Germline V gene sequence: CDR1 MRHNA, CDR2 SNTAGT. Trimming took off 2 bases at V and 7 bases at J, with 8 bases between the two ends. CDR3 region: CASSDILGGELFF. CDR3 bases: TGTGCCAGCAGTGACATCCTAGGCGGGGAGCTGTTTTTT.

V is TRBV19 and J is TRBJ1-5; D unclear. The CDR3 is 13 amino acids. Trimming removed 3 bases at V and 3 bases at J, with 6 bases between. Germline V CDR1 and CDR2: LNHDA, SQIVND (reference sequence). CDR3 sequence reads: CASSIEANQPQHF. CDR3 DNA sequence: TGTGCCAGTAGTATTGAGGCCAATCAGCCCCAGCATTTT.

The J gene is TRBJ2-1, the V gene TRBV5-1; TRBD2 might be the D (6 bases). The V end lost 4 bases, the J end lost 3 bases, and 14 bases lay between the germline ends. CDR1 and CDR2 (germline): SGHRS, YFSETQ. This CDR3 region has 15 residues. CDR3 DNA sequence: TGCGCCAGCAGCCATACGGGAGATAGCTACAATGAGCAGTTCTTC. The encoded protein is CASSHTGDSYNEQFF.

This clone was found a few times. V is TRBV6-5 and J is TRBJ2-5, with D perhaps TRBD1 (6 bases). Between the trimmed V and J ends, which lost 3 bases and 2 bases, there was a span of 7 bases. CDR1 MNHEY and CDR2 SVGAGI come from the germline V gene. The CDR3 is 13 amino acids. CDR3: CASSYGQQETQYF. The DNA of the CDR3 is TGTGCCAGCAGTTATGGACAGCAAGAGACCCAGTACTTC.

A few counts support this clone. The chain employs TRBV18 and TRBJ1-1, with D possibly matching TRBD1 (5 bases). From germline, CDR1 is KGHSH and CDR2 LQKENI. The CDR3 is 15 amino acids. The V end lost 3 bases, the J end lost 4 bases, and 15 bases lay between the germline ends. The CDR3 DNA reads as TGTGCCAGCTCACCGGCGGTGGGGGGTTCCACTGAAGCTTTCTTT. Translation: CASSPAVGGSTEAFF.

The rearrangement links TRBV5-4 to TRBJ1-1, with D hard to call. This CDR3 contains 14 residues. Trimming shortened V by 4 bases and J by 0 bases, and 10 bases separated the two germline ends. Germline CDR1 and CDR2: SGHNT and YYREEE (reference sequence). The chain's CDR3 is CASSPPAVNTEAFF. The CDR3 bases are TGTGCCAGCAGCCCCCCCGCAGTGAACACTGAAGCTTTCTTT.

The chain employs TRBV13 and TRBJ2-7; the D gene is possibly TRBD1 (5 bases). CDR1 and CDR2 (germline): PRHDT, FYEKMQ (reference sequence). V lost 0 bases, J lost 0 bases, and 9 bases lay in between. CDR3 length: 15 amino acids. CDR3 sequence reads: CASSLGLQGSYEQYF. In DNA form, the CDR3 reads TGTGCCAGCAGCTTAGGGTTGCAGGGCTCCTACGAGCAGTACTTC.

V usage is TRBV2 and J usage is TRBJ2-5, with TRBD2 identical over 13 bases. Germline V gives CDR1 SNHLY, CDR2 FYNNEI. With 6 bases clipped from V and 6 bases from J, the junction kept 7 bases outside the gene matches. This CDR3 has 15 residues. CDR3 bases: TGTGCCAGCAGGGTAACTAGCGGGGGGGCGAAGACCCAGTACTTC. Amino acids: CASRVTSGGAKTQYF.